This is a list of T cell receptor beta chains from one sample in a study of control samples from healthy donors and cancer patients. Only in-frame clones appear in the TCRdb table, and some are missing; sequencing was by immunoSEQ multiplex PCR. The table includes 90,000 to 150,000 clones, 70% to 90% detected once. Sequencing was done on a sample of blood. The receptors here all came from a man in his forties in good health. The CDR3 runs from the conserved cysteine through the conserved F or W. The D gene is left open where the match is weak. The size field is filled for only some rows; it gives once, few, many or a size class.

cdr3_nt: TGTGCCAGCAGCCAAGAGTACAATAATGAAAAACTGTTTTTT
cdr3_aa: CASSQEYNNEKLFF
v_call: TRBV3-1/TRBV3-2
j_call: TRBJ1-4
clone_size: -
d_call: -

cdr3_nt: TGTGCCAGCAGGAAAATGGACAGGGTTGGCTACACCTTC
cdr3_aa: CASRKMDRVGYTF
v_call: TRBV13
j_call: TRBJ1-2
clone_size: once
d_call: TRBD1

cdr3_nt: TGTGCCATCAGTGAGTCGACAGCTCGGCGGGAGACCCAGTACTTC
cdr3_aa: CAISESTARRETQYF
v_call: TRBV10-3
j_call: TRBJ2-5
clone_size: -
d_call: -

cdr3_nt: TGCGCCAGCAGCTTGCGTGCGACAGGGGCGAACACAGATACGCAGTATTTT
cdr3_aa: CASSLRATGANTDTQYF
v_call: TRBV5-1
j_call: TRBJ2-3
clone_size: -
d_call: TRBD1

cdr3_nt: TGTGCCAGCAGCGTAGGGCAGTCAGCCTACGAGCAGTACTTC
cdr3_aa: CASSVGQSAYEQYF
v_call: TRBV9
j_call: TRBJ2-7
clone_size: -
d_call: -

cdr3_nt: TGTGCCAGCTCACCACACAGGGGGAACGAGCAGTACTTC
cdr3_aa: CASSPHRGNEQYF
v_call: TRBV18
j_call: TRBJ2-7
clone_size: -
d_call: TRBD1

cdr3_nt: TGCGCCAGCAGCCCACAGGGCCCATCGCGGTACGAGCAGTACTTC
cdr3_aa: CASSPQGPSRYEQYF
v_call: TRBV5-1
j_call: TRBJ2-7
clone_size: -
d_call: -

cdr3_nt: TGTGCCACCAGTGACCGCACACTAGCGGGGGGCCCCTCCGGTGAGCAGTTCTTC
cdr3_aa: CATSDRTLAGGPSGEQFF
v_call: TRBV24-1
j_call: TRBJ2-1
clone_size: -
d_call: TRBD2

cdr3_nt: TGTGCCAGCAGCTTAGACTATTCGAATTCACCCCTCCACTTT
cdr3_aa: CASSLDYSNSPLHF
v_call: TRBV5-5
j_call: TRBJ1-6
clone_size: -
d_call: -

cdr3_nt: TGTGCCAGTAATACACAGGGGAACACTGAAGCTTTCTTT
cdr3_aa: CASNTQGNTEAFF
v_call: TRBV19
j_call: TRBJ1-1
clone_size: -
d_call: -

cdr3_nt: TGTGCCAGCAGACCGACGAACACCGGGGAGCTGTTTTTT
cdr3_aa: CASRPTNTGELFF
v_call: TRBV27
j_call: TRBJ2-2
clone_size: -
d_call: -

cdr3_nt: TGCGCCAGCAGCTTGGACAGGTTGGCCGGGGAGCTGTTTTTT
cdr3_aa: CASSLDRLAGELFF
v_call: TRBV5-1
j_call: TRBJ2-2
clone_size: -
d_call: -

cdr3_nt: TGTGCCAGCACCGAAACGGGGGTGGGTGCCTACGAGCAGTACTTC
cdr3_aa: CASTETGVGAYEQYF
v_call: TRBV28
j_call: TRBJ2-7
clone_size: -
d_call: -

cdr3_nt: TGTGCCAGCAGTGACCCTGGGAGCTCTGGGGCCAACGTCCTGACTTTC
cdr3_aa: CASSDPGSSGANVLTF
v_call: TRBV2
j_call: TRBJ2-6
clone_size: -
d_call: -

cdr3_nt: TGCGCCAGCAGCCAAAGACAGGTTAACTCTGGGGCCAACGTCCTGACTTTC
cdr3_aa: CASSQRQVNSGANVLTF
v_call: TRBV4-1
j_call: TRBJ2-6
clone_size: -
d_call: -

cdr3_nt: TGTGCCAGCAGTCCCCCAGGGCGCACTGAAGCTTTCTTT
cdr3_aa: CASSPPGRTEAFF
v_call: TRBV27
j_call: TRBJ1-1
clone_size: -
d_call: -

cdr3_nt: TGTGCCATCAGTGAGTTGGACAGGGGGCGCGATGAGCAGTTCTTC
cdr3_aa: CAISELDRGRDEQFF
v_call: TRBV10-3
j_call: TRBJ2-1
clone_size: -
d_call: TRBD1

cdr3_nt: TGTGCCAGCAGTGAAGCCCCGGGACAGGGGTTCTCCTATAATTCACCCCTCCACTTT
cdr3_aa: CASSEAPGQGFSYNSPLHF
v_call: TRBV6-1
j_call: TRBJ1-6
clone_size: few
d_call: TRBD1

cdr3_nt: TGTGCCAGCAGTGAAGATGGAGGGGGCTACGAGCAGTACTTC
cdr3_aa: CASSEDGGGYEQYF
v_call: TRBV2
j_call: TRBJ2-7
clone_size: -
d_call: -

cdr3_nt: TGTGCCAGTAGTATCCCCTCCAGGGTTAATGAAAAACTGTTTTTT
cdr3_aa: CASSIPSRVNEKLFF
v_call: TRBV19
j_call: TRBJ1-4
clone_size: -
d_call: -

cdr3_nt: TGTGCCACCAGTGATCAAGTGACAGGGTTTAGGGATGAGCAGTTCTTC
cdr3_aa: CATSDQVTGFRDEQFF
v_call: TRBV24-1
j_call: TRBJ2-1
clone_size: -
d_call: TRBD1

cdr3_nt: TGTGCCAGCACCTACGCCGGCCCACCCCTCCACTTT
cdr3_aa: CASTYAGPPLHF
v_call: TRBV2
j_call: TRBJ1-6
clone_size: -
d_call: -

cdr3_nt: TGTGCCACCAGTGACCGGACAGGGGGCCTAGAGACCCAGTACTTC
cdr3_aa: CATSDRTGGLETQYF
v_call: TRBV24-1
j_call: TRBJ2-5
clone_size: -
d_call: TRBD1

cdr3_nt: TGTGCCAGCAGGCCATCGTCCACCGGGGAGCTGTTTTTT
cdr3_aa: CASRPSSTGELFF
v_call: TRBV5-6
j_call: TRBJ2-2
clone_size: -
d_call: -

cdr3_nt: TGTGCCAGCAGTGAATCAAGTAGCGGGAGGGGAGATACGCAGTATTTT
cdr3_aa: CASSESSSGRGDTQYF
v_call: TRBV2
j_call: TRBJ2-3
clone_size: -
d_call: TRBD2

cdr3_nt: TGCAGTGCTAGTGAATTGAGGCTCTACGAGCAGTACTTC
cdr3_aa: CSASELRLYEQYF
v_call: TRBV20-1
j_call: TRBJ2-7
clone_size: -
d_call: -

cdr3_nt: TGCGCCAGCAGCTTGGAAGGCAGCTTCTCTGGAAACACCATATATTTT
cdr3_aa: CASSLEGSFSGNTIYF
v_call: TRBV5-1
j_call: TRBJ1-3
clone_size: -
d_call: -

cdr3_nt: TGTGCCAGCAGCTTGTCGCTAGCGGGGGCCCGGAACACAGATACGCAGTATTTT
cdr3_aa: CASSLSLAGARNTDTQYF
v_call: TRBV7-2
j_call: TRBJ2-3
clone_size: few
d_call: TRBD2

cdr3_nt: TGTGCCAGCAGCTCCAGGGAGAACACTGAAGCTTTCTTT
cdr3_aa: CASSSRENTEAFF
v_call: TRBV7-9
j_call: TRBJ1-1
clone_size: -
d_call: -

cdr3_nt: TGTGCCAGCAGCTTAACAGGGGAGGGCGATCAGCCCCAGCATTTT
cdr3_aa: CASSLTGEGDQPQHF
v_call: TRBV7-9
j_call: TRBJ1-5
clone_size: -
d_call: TRBD1

cdr3_nt: TGTGCCATCAGGAAGACAGGCCTCTCTGGAAACACCATATATTTT
cdr3_aa: CAIRKTGLSGNTIYF
v_call: TRBV10-3
j_call: TRBJ1-3
clone_size: -
d_call: -

cdr3_nt: TGCGCCAGCAGCTCCTCGGCCTCCTATGGCTACACCTTC
cdr3_aa: CASSSSASYGYTF
v_call: TRBV5-1
j_call: TRBJ1-2
clone_size: -
d_call: -

cdr3_nt: TGTGCCAGCAGCCCTACTATCTTGACTAATGAAAAACTGTTTTTT
cdr3_aa: CASSPTILTNEKLFF
v_call: TRBV7-9
j_call: TRBJ1-4
clone_size: -
d_call: -

cdr3_nt: TGTGCCAGCAGCTTAGCAACCGTAGATAACTATGGCTACACCTTC
cdr3_aa: CASSLATVDNYGYTF
v_call: TRBV7-9
j_call: TRBJ1-2
clone_size: -
d_call: -

cdr3_nt: TGTGCCAGCGGGGACGGGGAGCCAGGTCAGCCCCAGCATTTT
cdr3_aa: CASGDGEPGQPQHF
v_call: TRBV10-3
j_call: TRBJ1-5
clone_size: -
d_call: -

cdr3_nt: TGTGCCAGCAGCCCTACAGGGAATCGATATGGCTACACCTTC
cdr3_aa: CASSPTGNRYGYTF
v_call: TRBV6-6
j_call: TRBJ1-2
clone_size: -
d_call: -

cdr3_nt: TGTGCCAGCAGCCAAAACGGGATTTCCGGGAACACCATATATTTT
cdr3_aa: CASSQNGISGNTIYF
v_call: TRBV7-2
j_call: TRBJ1-3
clone_size: -
d_call: -

cdr3_nt: TGCGCCAGCAGCCAAGATCCGGTGTCTAATGAAAAACTGTTTTTT
cdr3_aa: CASSQDPVSNEKLFF
v_call: TRBV4-3
j_call: TRBJ1-4
clone_size: once
d_call: -

cdr3_nt: TGTGCCAGCAGTGATCATCTAGCGGGGGGGCCATACGAGCAGTACTTC
cdr3_aa: CASSDHLAGGPYEQYF
v_call: TRBV25-1
j_call: TRBJ2-7
clone_size: -
d_call: TRBD2

cdr3_nt: TGTGCCAGCAGGGGGGCGGAGCGGGGTCTCCAAGAGACCCAGTACTTC
cdr3_aa: CASRGAERGLQETQYF
v_call: TRBV2
j_call: TRBJ2-5
clone_size: -
d_call: -

cdr3_nt: TGTGCCAGCAGCCAAGATGACGCTAGCGGGGTTTATAATGAGCAGTTCTTC
cdr3_aa: CASSQDDASGVYNEQFF
v_call: TRBV3-1/TRBV3-2
j_call: TRBJ2-1
clone_size: -
d_call: TRBD2

cdr3_nt: TGTGCCAGCTCACCGAAGATCTCTGGGGCCAACGTCCTGACTTTC
cdr3_aa: CASSPKISGANVLTF
v_call: TRBV18
j_call: TRBJ2-6
clone_size: -
d_call: -

cdr3_nt: TGTGCCAGCTCACCACGGTCGGATTACGAGCAGTACTTC
cdr3_aa: CASSPRSDYEQYF
v_call: TRBV18
j_call: TRBJ2-7
clone_size: -
d_call: -

cdr3_nt: TGTGCCAGCAGCTTAGGGGGGGGCTTCACAGATACGCAGTATTTT
cdr3_aa: CASSLGGGFTDTQYF
v_call: TRBV7-2
j_call: TRBJ2-3
clone_size: -
d_call: -

cdr3_nt: TGTGCCAGCTCACCATCCGGGGATGAGCAGTTCTTC
cdr3_aa: CASSPSGDEQFF
v_call: TRBV18
j_call: TRBJ2-1
clone_size: -
d_call: -

cdr3_nt: TGTGCCAGCAGCTTGGGGGGGCGTGAGGAGCAGTACTTC
cdr3_aa: CASSLGGREEQYF
v_call: TRBV5-4
j_call: TRBJ2-7
clone_size: -
d_call: -

cdr3_nt: TGTGCCAGCAGAACGAACACCGGGGAGCTGTTTTTT
cdr3_aa: CASRTNTGELFF
v_call: TRBV14
j_call: TRBJ2-2
clone_size: -
d_call: -

cdr3_nt: TGTGCCAGCAGCACCCCAGGGGACATAACTAACTATGGCTACACCTTC
cdr3_aa: CASSTPGDITNYGYTF
v_call: TRBV13
j_call: TRBJ1-2
clone_size: -
d_call: -

cdr3_nt: TGTGCCAGCAGCTTGCGAGGGGGCGATGATTCTGGAAACACCATATATTTT
cdr3_aa: CASSLRGGDDSGNTIYF
v_call: TRBV11-3
j_call: TRBJ1-3
clone_size: -
d_call: TRBD1

cdr3_nt: TGTGCCAGCAGCTTAGCGAAGGGGATTAATGAAAAACTGTTTTTT
cdr3_aa: CASSLAKGINEKLFF
v_call: TRBV7-6
j_call: TRBJ1-4
clone_size: -
d_call: -

cdr3_nt: TGTGCCAGCAGTGAATCGACAGGGCGGTACACTGAAGCTTTCTTT
cdr3_aa: CASSESTGRYTEAFF
v_call: TRBV25-1
j_call: TRBJ1-1
clone_size: few
d_call: TRBD1